Below, 28 T cell receptor beta chains from the same sample are listed, as sequenced in a study of blood T cell repertoires in COVID-19. This table comes from immunoSEQ multiplex PCR, and its TCRdb copy is limited to in-frame clones, with some not included. The sample includes some 88,000 clones, over 75% of them seen just once. What was sequenced was peripheral blood. The receptors derive from a man in his fifties or sixties with acute or convalescent COVID-19.

The chain recombines TRBV11-3 with TRBJ2-3; 7 bases are a match to TRBD1. After removal of 1 base from V and 0 bases from J, the junction contained 4 bases not matched to a gene. In germline, CDR1 is SGHNT, CDR2 YENEEA. The length of the CDR3 is 16 residues. In DNA form, the CDR3 reads TGTGCCAGCAGCTTAGGTGGGACAGTTAGCACAGATACGCAGTATTTT. Its protein product is CASSLGGTVSTDTQYF.

The chain links TRBV6-5 to TRBJ2-1; D uncertain. The CDR3 is 11 residues long. Looked up from germline, CDR1 is MNHEY and CDR2 is SVGAGI. V lost 6 bases and J 10 bases, leaving 10 bases between the germline ends. In DNA form, the CDR3 reads TGTGCCAGCAGCAACTCCGGGGAGCAGTTCTTC. This gives the protein CASSNSGEQFF.

V usage is TRBV4-2 and J usage is TRBJ2-5, with 10 bases matching TRBD2. CDR1 is LGHNA and CDR2 is YNFKEQ in the germline V gene. This CDR3 has 15 amino acids. The J segment lost 5 bases and the V segment lost 2 bases, leaving 5 bases of the junction unmatched. The CDR3 sequence is CASSQLAGGVETQYF. The CDR3 DNA sequence: TGTGCCAGCAGCCAATTAGCGGGGGGAGTGGAGACCCAGTACTTC.

The DNA for the CDR3 is TGTGCCATCAGGGGGACTAGCGACAATTTCTTC. Protein: CAIRGTSDNFF. This chain joins TRBV10-3 and TRBJ2-1; 10 nucleotides line up with TRBD2. Germline CDR1 is ENHRY and CDR2 is SYGVKD. With 6 bases clipped from V and 16 bases from J, the junction kept 6 bases outside the gene matches. The CDR3 contains 11 residues.

There are a few counts of this clone. The gene calls are TRBV10-1 and TRBJ2-2; 7 bases line up with TRBD1. Germline assignment: CDR1 WNHNN and CDR2 SYGVQD (reference sequence). The ends lost 0 bases at V and 0 bases at J; junction bases unmatched: 1. The length of the CDR3 is 16 residues. The CDR3 is CASSESTGANTGELFF. The DNA for the CDR3 is TGCGCCAGCAGTGAGTCCACAGGGGCGAACACCGGGGAGCTGTTTTTT.

This clone was counted between two and nine times. This CDR3 reads CASSLVPSSYEQYF. In nucleotides, the CDR3 is TGTGCCAGCAGCTTAGTACCGAGCTCCTACGAGCAGTACTTC. The V gene is TRBV7-9, the J gene TRBJ2-7, with D unresolved. Germline V lookup: CDR1 SEHNR, CDR2 FQNEAQ (reference sequence). V lost 1 base, J lost 0 bases, and 7 bases lay in between. The CDR3 loop spans 14 amino acids. The complete variable domain, with remaining parts taken from reference TRBV7-9 and TRBJ2-7, reads DTGVSQNPRHKITKRGQNVTFRCDPISEHNRLYWYRQTLGQGPEFLTYFQNEAQLEKSRLLSDRFSAERPKGSFSTLEIQRTEQGDSAMYLCASSLVPSSYEQYFGPGTRLTVT.

This clone was observed a handful of times. An end of the junction differs from the germline gene, which may be a read error. The genes are TRBV7-7 and TRBJ2-3, with TRBD1 identical over 12 bases. Germline-derived CDR1 and CDR2 are SSHAT and FNYEAQ (reference sequence). The CDR3 is 16 amino acids. In nucleotides, the CDR3 is TGTGCTAGCAGCCCAGGGACAGGGGGCGGCACAGATACGCAGTATTTT. Translated, it gives CASSPGTGGGTDTQYF.

The rearrangement joins TRBV7-9 to TRBJ1-3; D unclear. Between the trimmed V and J ends, which lost 8 bases and 0 bases, there was a span of 5 bases. CDR1 is SEHNR and CDR2 is FQNEAQ in the germline V gene (reference sequence). The length of the CDR3 is 12 residues. CDR3 residues: CASGLSGNTIYF. The DNA of the CDR3 is TGTGCCAGCGGCCTCTCTGGAAACACCATATATTTT.

The genes are TRBV20-1 and TRBJ1-2; maybe TRBD1 (5 bases). V was cut by 6 bases and J by 9 bases, with 14 bases left in between. Germline CDR1 reads DFQATT; CDR2 reads SNEGSKA (reference sequence). CDR3 length: 11 residues. The CDR3, as DNA: TGCAGTGCGGAATGGGGGGAAAGCTACACCTTC. As protein: CSAEWGESYTF.

The rearrangement joins TRBV6-5 to TRBJ1-4, with D tentatively TRBD1 (6 bases). V was cut by 4 bases and J by 11 bases, with 11 bases left in between. Looked up from germline, CDR1 is MNHEY and CDR2 is SVGAGI. CDR3 size: 12 residues. The DNA of the CDR3 is TGTGCCAGCAGTTTACAGGGTGGGAAACTGTTTTTT. It yields the protein CASSLQGGKLFF.

The CDR3 DNA reads as TGCGCCAGCAGCTTGGGACAGGGGACCTTGAGGGAGCAGTACTTC. As protein: CASSLGQGTLREQYF. V gene TRBV5-1 combines with J gene TRBJ2-7; 8 nucleotides match TRBD1. From germline, CDR1 is SGHRS and CDR2 YFSETQ. The CDR3 length is 15 residues. V trimming: 0 bases; J trimming: 7 bases; junction bases outside the gene matches: 9.

This CDR3 reads CASSGTGRNYGYTF. The CDR3 DNA sequence: TGTGCCAGCAGTGGGACAGGGCGAAACTATGGCTACACCTTC. The gene calls are TRBV2 and TRBJ1-2, with 8 bases fitting TRBD1. The CDR3 has 14 amino acids. CDR1 is SNHLY and CDR2 is FYNNEI in the germline V gene. V shed 4 bases, J shed 2 bases, and the junction held 3 bases outside the gene matches.

This chain links TRBV29-1 with TRBJ2-2, with D possibly TRBD2 on 5 matching bases. Germline lookup yields CDR1 SQVTM and CDR2 ANQGSEA. The ends were cut back, 7 bases at V and 0 bases at J, with 18 bases in the middle. The CDR3 covers 16 residues. The CDR3 is CSASARVRANTGELFF. Written as DNA, the CDR3 is TGCAGCGCCTCGGCGAGGGTGCGAGCGAACACCGGGGAGCTGTTTTTT.

The chain has TRBV19 and TRBJ2-2; 9 positions agree with TRBD2. The CDR3 is 15 amino acids. V shed 5 bases, J shed 3 bases, and the junction held 4 bases outside the gene matches. The V gene's germline CDR1 is LNHDA and CDR2 SQIVND (reference sequence). The CDR3 DNA is TGTGCCAGTAGTGCTAGCGGGGCAGACACCGGGGAGCTGTTTTTT. Amino acids: CASSASGADTGELFF. The whole variable domain, filled in from reference TRBV19 and TRBJ2-2, reads DGGITQSPKYLFRKEGQNVTLSCEQNLNHDAMYWYRQDPGQGLRLIYYSQIVNDFQKGDIAEGYSVSREKKESFPLTVTSAQKNPTAFYLCASSASGADTGELFFGEGSRLTVL.

The chain links TRBV7-2 to TRBJ2-7; possibly TRBD1 for D (5 bases). The germline V gene has CDR1 SGHTA and CDR2 FQGNSA. This CDR3 is 15 amino acids long. Trimming took 7 bases from V and 1 from J, leaving 17 bases between them. This chain's CDR3 is CASIRSNAGSYEQYF. DNA for the CDR3: TGTGCCAGCATCCGTTCGAATGCAGGGTCCTACGAGCAGTACTTC.

Comments on this clone: One junction end disagrees with the germline gene, perhaps due to a read error. This chain joins TRBV7-7 and TRBJ2-5, with TRBD1 matching 8 bases. The CDR3 contains 13 residues. The germline CDR1 and CDR2 sequences are SSHAT and FNYEAQ (reference sequence). CDR3 loop: CASSGQGQETQYF. The CDR3 DNA reads TGTGCTAGCAGCGGACAGGGACAAGAGACCCAGTACTTC.

The rearrangement joins TRBV20-1 to TRBJ2-3, with unresolved D. The length of the CDR3 is 15 residues. The germline gives CDR1 DFQATT, CDR2 SNEGSKA (reference sequence). V lost 3 bases, J lost 5 bases, and 18 bases lay in between. The CDR3, as DNA: TGCAGTGCTAGTTTGTACAGCCGCACCAGAGATACGCAGTATTTT. Translation: CSASLYSRTRDTQYF.

The sample holds one count of this clone. The chain is built from TRBV18 and TRBJ2-5; possible D gene TRBD1, 6 bases. The CDR3 has 15 residues. Germline CDR1 reads KGHSH; CDR2 reads LQKENI. V was clipped by 3 bases and J by 1 base, with 12 bases between them. CDR3 DNA: TGTGCCAGCTCACCCTTGGGACACCCCCAAGAGACCCAGTACTTC. It codes for CASSPLGHPQETQYF. Variable domain in full (rest from reference TRBV18 and TRBJ2-5): NAGVMQNPRHLVRRRGQEARLRCSPMKGHSHVYWYRQLPEEGLKFMVYLQKENIIDESGMPKERFSAEFPKEGPSILRIQQVVRGDSAAYFCASSPLGHPQETQYFGPGTRLLVL.

V gene TRBV12-5 combines with J gene TRBJ2-5; 8 nucleotides match TRBD1. The V gene's germline CDR1 is LGHNT and CDR2 FRNRAP. Trimming took 5 bases from V and 5 from J; bases not matched to a gene: 7. The CDR3 is 14 residues long. The CDR3 coding sequence is TGTGCTAGTGGTCGAGACCGGGACAGGGAGACCCAGTACTTC. Translation gives CASGRDRDRETQYF.

CDR3 nucleotide sequence: TGTGCCAGCAGGCCGGGACTAGGGTACGAGCAGTACTTC. Translated: CASRPGLGYEQYF. The chain combines TRBV6-6 with TRBJ2-7; 8 bases fit TRBD2. J gave up 4 bases and V 6 bases, and 5 bases lay outside the gene matches. Germline CDR1 MNHNY, CDR2 SVGAGI (reference sequence). There are 13 residues in the CDR3.

The gene calls are TRBV5-1 and TRBJ1-4, with 7 bases lining up with TRBD1. The V segment lost 4 bases and the J segment 8 bases; nucleotides outside the gene matches: 17. In germline, CDR1 is SGHRS, CDR2 YFSETQ. The CDR3 totals 17 residues. The CDR3 spells CASSMGESGGVKEKLFF. The CDR3 nucleotides read TGCGCCAGCAGCATGGGAGAATCAGGGGGAGTAAAAGAAAAACTGTTTTTT. Full variable domain (missing parts from reference TRBV5-1 and TRBJ1-4): KAGVTQTPRYLIKTRGQQVTLSCSPISGHRSVSWYQQTPGQGLQFLFEYFSETQRNKGNFPGRFSGRQFSNSRSEMNVSTLELGDSALYLCASSMGESGGVKEKLFFGSGTQLSVL.

This clone was seen just once. The chain recombines TRBV4-3 with TRBJ2-3; D gene unclear. Trimming removed 3 bases at V and 3 bases at J, with 7 bases between. The CDR3 is made up of 13 amino acids. The germline V gene has CDR1 LGHNA and CDR2 YSLEER. The CDR3 loop is CASSHLVTDTQYF. The CDR3 bases are TGCGCCAGCAGCCACCTAGTTACAGATACGCAGTATTTT.

The J gene is TRBJ1-4, the V gene TRBV6-5; 9 positions match TRBD1. CDR1 and CDR2 (germline): MNHEY, SVGAGI. The CDR3 covers 15 residues. V was pared by 6 bases and J by 0 bases, with 2 bases of the junction left unmatched. In DNA, the CDR3 is TGTGCCAGCAGAGACAGGGGGACAACTAATGAAAAACTGTTTTTT. Translated: CASRDRGTTNEKLFF.

A few counts support this clone. CDR3 sequence reads: CAISRLANSYNEQFF. DNA for the CDR3: TGTGCCATCAGTCGCCTAGCGAACTCCTACAATGAGCAGTTCTTC. This rearrangement joins TRBV10-3 to TRBJ2-1, with D possibly TRBD2 on 6 matching bases. The germline V gene encodes CDR1 ENHRY and CDR2 SYGVKD. CDR3 length: 15 residues. The germline V and J ends were trimmed by 5 bases and 0 bases, with 11 bases remaining between them.

This clone was observed a single time. The chain recombines TRBV5-1 with TRBJ2-5; TRBD2 agrees at 15 bases. Germline-derived CDR1 and CDR2 are SGHRS and YFSETQ. This CDR3 has 16 residues. The J segment lost 3 bases and the V segment lost 4 bases, leaving 4 bases of the junction unmatched. The CDR3 reads CASSLGTSGGKETQYF. The CDR3 DNA follows: TGCGCCAGCAGCCTAGGGACTAGCGGGGGGAAAGAGACCCAGTACTTC.

The chain combines TRBV4-1 with TRBJ2-7, with D perhaps TRBD1 (5 bases). Germline V gene sequence: CDR1 MGHRA, CDR2 YSYEKL. V was shortened by 6 bases and J by 6 bases, with 24 bases between the two germline ends. This CDR3 is 16 amino acids long. The CDR3 coding sequence is TGCGCCAGCAGACCCTCACTGTCGGACGGTCAGGGCGAGCAGTACTTC. It codes for CASRPSLSDGQGEQYF.

The chain carries TRBV5-1 and TRBJ2-2, with D possibly TRBD1 on 6 matching bases. This CDR3 region has 19 residues. Germline values: CDR1 SGHRS, CDR2 YFSETQ. Trimming cost V 0 bases and J 2 bases, with 20 bases left between them. DNA of the CDR3: TGCGCCAGCAGCTTGGCCTGGGAAGGGGGAAGACTAAACACCGGGGAGCTGTTTTTT. Its protein product is CASSLAWEGGRLNTGELFF.

This clone appeared once. The chain couples TRBV5-1 to TRBJ2-2, with 7 bases lining up with TRBD1. The V gene's germline CDR1 is SGHRS and CDR2 YFSETQ. J was trimmed by 0 bases and V by 6 bases; bases with no gene match: 5. The CDR3 totals 15 residues. The CDR3 DNA is TGCGCCAGCACCGTGACAGGGACGAACACCGGGGAGCTGTTTTTT. As protein: CASTVTGTNTGELFF.